What follows are 8 T cell receptor beta chains derived from one specimen sequenced in a study of human T cells and chemical hapten exposure. Sample time point: patch test 3, about 24 weeks after DPC sensitization. Treatment: therapeutic diphenylcyclopropenone sensitization with weekly scalp DPC. In TCRdb, the RACE reads were re-called with MiXCR into one record per CDR3 protein. The sample contains some 74,000 distinct CDR3 sequences, over 10% of which appear only once. Specimen: whole blood, collected in connection with sensitization to the hapten diphenylcyclopropenone (DPC). The receptors were gathered from a woman in her forties or fifties with alopecia areata. Some clones in this sample may be carry-over from other donors' samples.

This clonotype was seen only once. The chain has TRBV9 and TRBJ2-5; 11 nucleotides match TRBD2. Germline-derived CDR1 and CDR2 are SGDLS and YYNGEE. The length of the CDR3 is 15 residues. The junction had 5 bases not matched to a gene; V was cut back by 3 bases and J by 4 bases. CDR3 bases: TGTGCCAGCAGCGCGGGACTAGCGGTGATAGAGACCCAGTACTTC. Encoded protein: CASSAGLAVIETQYF. The full variable domain, its missing parts supplied by reference TRBV9 and TRBJ2-5, is DSGVTQTPKHLITATGQRVTLRCSPRSGDLSVYWYQQSLDQGLQFLIQYYNGEERAKGNILERFSAQQFPDLHSELNLSSLELGDSALYFCASSAGLAVIETQYFGPGTRLLVL.

This chain connects TRBV27 to TRBJ1-1; D is undetermined. The germline CDR1 and CDR2 sequences are MNHEY and SMNVEV (reference sequence). The ends were cut back, 9 bases at V and 11 bases at J, with 10 bases in the middle. The CDR3 runs to 9 residues. CDR3 region: CARRGEAFF. CDR3 DNA: TGTGCCAGAAGAGGAGAGGCTTTCTTT.

This chain connects TRBV6-1 to TRBJ2-3, with D tentatively TRBD2 (5 bases). Germline V gene sequence: CDR1 MNHNS, CDR2 SASEGT. This CDR3 is built from 15 residues. V was cut by 0 bases and J by 4 bases, with 11 bases left in between. In DNA form, the CDR3 reads TGTGCCAGCAGTGAAGCCCCCGGAGGTCCAGATACGCAGTATTTT. It yields the protein CASSEAPGGPDTQYF.

There are many counts of this clonotype. CDR3 sequence (DNA): TGTGCCAGCAGCTTATCATCGACAGGGCTGGGTACGCAGTATTTT. This gives the protein CASSLSSTGLGTQYF. J is TRBJ2-3 and V is TRBV7-9; 7 positions match TRBD1. The V and J ends lost 2 bases and 8 bases, in that order; junction bases with no gene match: 10. This CDR3 is 15 amino acids long. Looked up from germline, CDR1 is SEHNR and CDR2 is FQNEAQ (reference sequence).

This clonotype was seen at least ten times. An end of the junction differs from the germline gene, which may be a read error. The rearrangement joins TRBV5-5 to TRBJ2-7, with D perhaps matching TRBD1 (6 bases). This CDR3 contains 13 residues. Germline lookup yields CDR1 SGHKS and CDR2 YYEKEE (reference sequence). The CDR3 DNA sequence: TGTGCCAGCAGCTTAGACCTTAACAGGGAAGTGGACTTC. Encoded protein: CASSLDLNREVDF.

This clonotype was observed many times. J is TRBJ2-7 and V is TRBV30, with D possibly being TRBD1 (5 bases). The CDR3 has 12 amino acids. Trimming removed 2 bases at V and 6 bases at J, with 11 bases between. The germline V gene has CDR1 GTSNPN and CDR2 SVGIG (reference sequence). The CDR3 DNA follows: TGTGCCTGGAGTTTAACCAGGGCCGAGCAGTACTTC. Translated: CAWSLTRAEQYF.

V and J are TRBV20-1 and TRBJ2-1, with 8 bases matching TRBD2. The CDR3 has 14 residues. Trimming at V came to 3 bases and at J to 8 bases, leaving 9 bases not matched to a gene. From germline, CDR1 is DFQATT and CDR2 SNEGSKA (reference sequence). The CDR3 loop is CSASSREEGHEQFF. In DNA form, the CDR3 reads TGCAGTGCTAGTTCGCGGGAGGAGGGCCATGAGCAGTTCTTC.

Within the sample, this clonotype is medium-sized. This sequence joins TRBV7-6 and TRBJ2-1, with 9 positions matching TRBD2. The germline V gene encodes CDR1 SGHVS and CDR2 FNYEAQ. J gave up 6 bases and V 3 bases, and 15 bases lay outside the gene matches. There are 18 residues in the CDR3. CDR3 bases: TGTGCCAGCAGCTTGGGGGCTAGCGGGATTACGAGGGGCAATGAGCAGTTCTTC. Encoded protein: CASSLGASGITRGNEQFF.